These 24 T cell receptor beta chains share one sample of origin, sequenced in a study of blood T cell repertoires in COVID-19. Sequencing used immunoSEQ multiplex PCR; TCRdb keeps in-frame clones, though not all of them. The data hold a few hundred thousand clones, with about four fifths observed a single time. Sequences were obtained from PBMCs or T cells enriched from blood (not recorded which). All receptors derive from a man aged 45-60 years who had recovered from COVID-19.

The rearrangement links TRBV5-1 to TRBJ2-1, with D possibly TRBD2 on 5 matching bases. Between the trimmed V and J ends, which lost 0 bases and 0 bases, there was a span of 13 bases. Germline lookup yields CDR1 SGHRS and CDR2 YFSETQ. The CDR3 spans 17 residues. This chain's CDR3 is CASSLGGSVSSYNEQFF. CDR3 bases: TGCGCCAGCAGCTTGGGGGGTAGCGTAAGCTCCTACAATGAGCAGTTCTTC.

This chain joins TRBV20-1 and TRBJ2-7, with D maybe TRBD2 (5 bases). CDR3 length: 13 residues. Trimming took off 3 bases at V and 4 bases at J, with 13 bases between the two ends. Looked up from germline, CDR1 is DFQATT and CDR2 is SNEGSKA (reference sequence). The CDR3 DNA reads as TGCAGTGCTAGTAGAGGGAGTCGGTACGAGCAGTACTTC. Translation gives CSASRGSRYEQYF.

The chain is built from TRBV6-5 and TRBJ1-2; D might be TRBD1 (5 bases). Germline V gene data show CDR1 as MNHEY and CDR2 as SVGAGI. Trimming shortened V by 2 bases and J by 5 bases, and 12 bases separated the two germline ends. The CDR3 sequence is 14 residues long. The chain's CDR3 is CASSYGRVKYGYTF. In DNA, the CDR3 is TGTGCCAGCAGTTACGGCAGGGTGAAGTATGGCTACACCTTC.

This CDR3 reads CASSPAQGGLNTEAFF. The CDR3 DNA sequence: TGTGCCAGCTCACCCGCTCAAGGAGGACTGAACACTGAAGCTTTCTTT. The chain joins TRBV18 to TRBJ1-1; D call uncertain. Germline CDR1 KGHSH, CDR2 LQKENI. The CDR3 has 16 residues. Trimming pared 3 bases from V and 0 bases from J, leaving 14 bases between.

This sequence joins TRBV12-3 or TRBV12-4 and TRBJ2-2; no clear D. The CDR3 runs to 13 residues. The V end was cut by 5 bases, the J end by 9 bases, with 13 bases between. CDR3 in amino acids: CASSSFGSRELFF. The CDR3 DNA follows: TGTGCCAGCAGTAGTTTCGGGTCTCGGGAGCTGTTTTTT.

The chain links TRBV7-2 to TRBJ1-6; maybe TRBD1 (5 bases). The germline V gene has CDR1 SGHTA and CDR2 FQGNSA. Trimming removed 2 bases at V and 6 bases at J, with 8 bases between. The CDR3 contains 14 residues. The CDR3 spells CASSLTRVNSPLHF. Written as DNA, the CDR3 is TGTGCCAGCAGCTTAACCAGGGTTAATTCACCCCTCCACTTT.

This clone was counted only a few times. The chain links TRBV18 to TRBJ1-6; 7 positions match TRBD1. With 6 bases clipped from V and 12 bases from J, the junction kept 11 bases outside the gene matches. The CDR3 has 14 amino acids. Germline V lookup: CDR1 KGHSH, CDR2 LQKENI. The CDR3 DNA follows: TGTGCCAGCTCCCCTGACAGGGCAATTCAACCCCTCCACTTT. Amino acids: CASSPDRAIQPLHF.

The V call is TRBV5-1, the J call TRBJ1-2; 7 bases match TRBD1. The CDR3 runs to 13 residues. Per germline, CDR1 SGHRS and CDR2 YFSETQ. V was pared by 4 bases and J by 7 bases, with 7 bases of the junction left unmatched. CDR3 loop: CASSPQDRVGYTF. The CDR3 DNA reads TGCGCCAGCAGCCCACAAGACAGGGTTGGCTACACCTTC.

This chain uses TRBV10-2 with TRBJ1-6; D not certain. With 6 bases removed from V and 10 bases from J, the gap between germline ends came to 13 bases. The CDR3 extends over 13 amino acids. Germline V CDR1 and CDR2: WSHSY, SAAADI. The CDR3 loop is CASSPPGISPLHF. CDR3 DNA: TGCGCCAGCAGCCCACCGGGGATCTCACCCCTCCACTTT.

Notes on this clone: The sample holds other DNA sequences that translate to the same CDR3. This chain joins TRBV5-1 and TRBJ2-7, with D possibly matching TRBD1 (5 bases). This CDR3 has 12 residues. The germline CDR1 and CDR2 sequences are SGHRS and YFSETQ. Trimming stripped 0 bases from V and 4 bases from J, with 5 bases between. The CDR3 DNA sequence: TGCGCCAGCAGCTTGGACAGGTACGAGCAGTACTTC. Amino acids: CASSLDRYEQYF.

The J gene is TRBJ2-5, the V gene TRBV5-1; 7 bases match TRBD1. The CDR3 covers 15 residues. The germline gives CDR1 SGHRS, CDR2 YFSETQ. Trimming removed 2 bases from V and 5 bases from J; junction bases left unmatched: 9. The CDR3 region is CASSFGPGGAETQYF. In DNA form, the CDR3 reads TGCGCCAGCAGCTTTGGGCCAGGGGGTGCGGAGACCCAGTACTTC.

The chain carries TRBV4-2 and TRBJ2-1; TRBD2 aligns across 13 bases. The CDR3 loop spans 17 amino acids. Trimming took 0 bases from V and 6 from J; bases not matched to a gene: 5. Germline CDR1 reads LGHNA; CDR2 reads YNFKEQ. CDR3 in DNA: TGTGCCAGCAGCCAAGAGGGGACTAGCGGGGTTCGCAATGAGCAGTTCTTC. Translating it yields CASSQEGTSGVRNEQFF.

This clone turned up a few times. Other DNA sequences in the sample encode the same CDR3. V and J are TRBV10-1 and TRBJ1-1, with 8 bases fitting TRBD1. Germline-derived CDR1 and CDR2 are WNHNN and SYGVQD (reference sequence). V was pared by 4 bases and J by 1 base, with 2 bases of the junction left unmatched. This CDR3 has 14 amino acids. The CDR3 nucleotides are TGCGCCAGCAGTGGGGGGACAGGGAACACTGAAGCTTTCTTT. Its protein product is CASSGGTGNTEAFF.

V is TRBV12-3 or TRBV12-4 and J is TRBJ2-5; D not certain. The CDR3 spans 13 residues. Trimming pared 2 bases from V and 0 bases from J, leaving 4 bases between. This CDR3 reads CASSLRYQETQYF. Written as DNA, the CDR3 is TGTGCCAGCAGTTTACGGTACCAAGAGACCCAGTACTTC.

The chain joins TRBV5-1 to TRBJ2-7; TRBD1 is a possible D gene (5 bases). Trimming pared 7 bases from V and 1 base from J, leaving 9 bases between. CDR1 is SGHRS, CDR2 YFSETQ, per germline. CDR3 length equals 12 residues. CDR3 DNA: TGCGCCAGCTCGGACACTTCCTACGAGCAGTACTTC. Protein: CASSDTSYEQYF.

This clone came up a few times. The V and J genes are TRBV5-8 and TRBJ2-2; D is uncertain. This CDR3 comprises 15 residues. V was trimmed by 1 base and J by 5 bases, leaving 12 bases between them. Germline V gives CDR1 SGHTS, CDR2 YDEGEE. CDR3 coding DNA: TGTGCCAGCAGCTTGATGGCAGACGGGACCGGGGAGCTGTTTTTT. Its translation: CASSLMADGTGELFF.

The rearrangement links TRBV27 to TRBJ1-6; the match to TRBD1 covers 8 bases. V shed 5 bases, J shed 8 bases, and the junction held 8 bases outside the gene matches. Germline V CDR1 and CDR2: MNHEY, SMNVEV (reference sequence). This CDR3 comprises 15 residues. Here the CDR3 reads CASSLFDRGDSPLHF. CDR3 nucleotide sequence: TGTGCCAGCAGTCTATTCGACAGGGGAGATTCACCCCTCCACTTT.

The V gene is TRBV27, the J gene TRBJ2-3, with 7 bases lining up with TRBD2. Germline V lookup: CDR1 MNHEY, CDR2 SMNVEV (reference sequence). CDR3 size: 14 residues. V trimming: 2 bases; J trimming: 4 bases; junction bases outside the gene matches: 3. CDR3 nucleotide sequence: TGTGCCAGCAGTTTAGGGACTACCCCAGATACGCAGTATTTT. Protein product: CASSLGTTPDTQYF.

The V call is TRBV28, the J call TRBJ2-1; 9 bases align to TRBD2. The CDR3 totals 15 residues. The V segment lost 3 bases and the J segment 11 bases; nucleotides outside the gene matches: 11. CDR1 is MDHEN and CDR2 is SYDVKM in the germline V gene. The CDR3 loop is CASSFELRTSEQQFF. The CDR3 DNA reads TGTGCCAGCAGTTTTGAACTACGGACTAGCGAGCAGCAGTTCTTC.

This clone was seen only once. This chain uses TRBV6-5 with TRBJ1-2; 7 bases match TRBD1. CDR1 and CDR2 from the germline V gene are MNHEY and SVGAGI. J was trimmed by 6 bases and V by 6 bases; bases with no gene match: 7. The length of the CDR3 is 13 residues. CDR3 nucleotide sequence: TGTGCCAGCAGGAAGACAGGGAATGATGGCTACACCTTC. This encodes CASRKTGNDGYTF.

The genes are TRBV2 and TRBJ2-3; TRBD2 matches at 9 bases. This CDR3 is built from 16 residues. CDR1 SNHLY and CDR2 FYNNEI come from the germline V gene. V gave up 0 bases and J gave up 8 bases; unmatched junction bases: 9. In DNA form, the CDR3 reads TGTGCCAGCAGTGAAGCGCTTGGCGGGGGGGTCGGTACGCAGTATTTT. Translation gives CASSEALGGGVGTQYF.

This rearrangement joins TRBV2 to TRBJ2-5; 8 bases map to TRBD2. V dropped 8 bases and J dropped 0; count of bases not matched to a gene: 8. Germline V lookup: CDR1 SNHLY, CDR2 FYNNEI. This CDR3 is 15 amino acids long. The CDR3 sequence: CASGAERGHQETQYF. The CDR3 DNA is TGTGCCAGCGGCGCGGAGCGGGGGCACCAAGAGACCCAGTACTTC.

The chain combines TRBV5-6 with TRBJ1-2, with D possibly being TRBD1 (5 bases). The CDR3 runs 15 residues. Per the germline V gene, CDR1 is SGHDT and CDR2 is YYEEEE. V shed 3 bases and J shed 7 bases, with 19 bases lying between them. The CDR3: CASSWPQGLFGGYTF. CDR3 coding DNA: TGTGCCAGCAGCTGGCCCCAGGGCTTGTTTGGTGGCTACACCTTC. Looking up the rest from reference TRBV5-6 and TRBJ1-2 gives the full variable domain: DAGVTQSPTHLIKTRGQQVTLRCSPKSGHDTVSWYQQALGQGPQFIFQYYEEEERQRGNFPDRFSGHQFPNYSSELNVNALLLGDSALYLCASSWPQGLFGGYTFGSGTRLTVV.

V is TRBV27 and J is TRBJ1-1; the match to TRBD1 covers 9 bases. V lost 5 bases to trimming and J lost 2 bases; unmatched junction nucleotides: 12. The CDR3 runs to 17 residues. Germline CDR1 reads MNHEY; CDR2 reads SMNVEV (reference sequence). The CDR3 nucleotides read TGTGCCAGCAGTCCCAACTTACCGGGACAGGGAAACACTGAAGCTTTCTTT. The encoded protein is CASSPNLPGQGNTEAFF.